These 14 T cell receptor beta chains were all obtained from the same sample, sequenced in a study of lung T cells in sarcoidosis with Löfgren's syndrome. TCRdb re-called the reads through MiXCR, storing one row per CDR3 protein. The sample shows more than 8,500 distinct CDR3 sequences, under 25% of them seen only once. The source material was CD4+ T cells from bronchoalveolar lavage fluid. The receptors here all came from a human donor with sarcoidosis (Löfgren's syndrome or another form), or a control subject (not recorded which).

This clonotype was recorded many times. At one end the junction does not follow the germline gene, possibly because of a read error. This chain uses TRBV20-1 with TRBJ1-1; D unclear. The CDR3 contains 14 residues. The germline CDR1 and CDR2 sequences are DFQATT and SNEGSKA (reference sequence). This CDR3 reads CTAEVSAMNTEAFF. As DNA, the CDR3 is TGCACTGCTGAAGTCTCGGCTATGAACACTGAAGCTTTCTTT.

This clonotype was counted at least ten times. This chain uses TRBV3-1 with TRBJ1-3; D is uncertain. V was shortened by 4 bases and J by 2 bases, with 12 bases between the two germline ends. Germline CDR1 reads LGHDT; CDR2 reads YNNKEL (reference sequence). The CDR3 is 15 amino acids. The CDR3 spells CASSPTWEAGNTIYF. For the CDR3, the DNA is TGTGCCAGCAGCCCGACTTGGGAAGCTGGAAACACCATATATTTT.

This clonotype has only a few counts. The chain is built from TRBV29-1 and TRBJ1-5; D may be TRBD1 (5 bases). V dropped 3 bases and J dropped 7 bases, with 13 bases sitting between them. CDR1 SQVTM and CDR2 ANQGSEA come from the germline V gene. The CDR3 is 13 residues long. DNA for the CDR3: TGCAGCGTTGACTTTGGGAAGGGGCAGCCCCAGCATTTT. Protein: CSVDFGKGQPQHF.

About this clonotype: This may be a read error, as it is one base from a much larger clone. CDR3 in amino acids: CSASNDAALDSPLRF. CDR3 nucleotide sequence: TGCAGTGCTAGTAACGATGCGGCTCTCGATTCACCCCTCCGCTTT. The rearrangement joins TRBV20-1 to TRBJ1-6; D ambiguous. This CDR3 is 15 amino acids long. Per germline, CDR1 DFQATT and CDR2 SNEGSKA (reference sequence).

Comment on this clonotype: One base away lies a much larger clone, so this may be a sequencing read error. This chain joins TRBV6-2 or TRBV6-3 and TRBJ2-7; either TRBD1 or TRBD2 may fit D (5 bases each). The V gene's germline CDR1 is MNHEY and CDR2 SVGEGT. V was clipped by 6 bases and J by 9 bases, with 21 bases between them. The CDR3 is 14 amino acids. The CDR3 reads CASRDGRWGNGQYF. The DNA for the CDR3 is TGTGCCAGCAGGGACGGACGGTGGGGGAACGGGCAGTACTTC.

This clonotype came up many times. J is TRBJ2-2 and V is TRBV7-9; tentative D call: TRBD2 (6 bases). The CDR3 has 16 amino acids. The germline gives CDR1 SEHNR, CDR2 FQNEAQ (reference sequence). V was trimmed by 5 bases and J by 7 bases, leaving 20 bases between them. The CDR3 reads CASSPIGGVPSGELFF. CDR3 bases: TGTGCCAGCAGCCCTATCGGCGGGGTTCCTAGCGGGGAGCTGTTTTTT.

To note about this clonotype: A much larger clone lies one base from this, so it may be a read error. The chain has TRBV2 and TRBJ2-2; TRBD1 matches 8 bases. In germline, CDR1 is SNHLY, CDR2 FYNNEI. CDR3 size: 18 residues. With V trimmed by 3 bases and J by 9 bases, 18 bases remained unmatched. CDR3 residues: CASSDTRRQGARSWELFF. CDR3 nucleotides: TGTGCCAGCAGTGACACGCGTCGGCAGGGGGCCCGATCCTGGGAGCTGTTTTTT.

In this sample, this clonotype turned up many times. CDR3 DNA sequence: TGTGCCAGCAGTTTTGAGTTCTCTGGAAACACCATATATTTT. It yields the protein CASSFEFSGNTIYF. V and J are TRBV12-3 or TRBV12-4 and TRBJ1-3, with unresolved D. Trimming took off 3 bases at V and 0 bases at J, with 6 bases between the two ends. CDR3 length equals 14 residues.

This clonotype has a count of ten or more. In nucleotides, the CDR3 is TGTGCCAGCAGCCTCGGCTACAATTCACCCCTCCACTTT. Encoded protein: CASSLGYNSPLHF. The rearrangement joins TRBV3-1 to TRBJ1-6; D ambiguous. V lost 4 bases and J 7 bases, leaving 8 bases between the germline ends. Germline V gene sequence: CDR1 LGHDT, CDR2 YNNKEL (reference sequence). The CDR3 contains 13 residues.

Of note for this clonotype: With a much larger clone just one base away, this may be a read error. The chain joins TRBV15 to TRBJ2-2; the D gene is possibly TRBD2 (6 bases). The CDR3 has 15 amino acids. Germline loops: CDR1 LNHNV, CDR2 YYDKDF (reference sequence). For the CDR3, the DNA is TGTGCCACCAGGGTAGGCGGGGCTCAGACCGGGGAGCCGTTTTTT. Translating gives CATRVGGAQTGEPFF.

Concerning this clonotype itself: Relative to the germline gene, one junction end is altered; a read error may explain this. The chain links TRBV10-2 to TRBJ1-4; D gene ambiguous. The CDR3 has 13 residues. Germline V gives CDR1 WSHSY, CDR2 SAAADI. The CDR3 reads CASSTTRGEKPFF. As DNA, the CDR3 is TGCGCCAGCAGTACCACCAGAGGTGAAAAACCGTTTTTT.

This clonotype has ten or more counts. The chain combines TRBV3-1 with TRBJ2-1, with 8 bases identical to TRBD1. The ends lost 6 bases at V and 2 bases at J; junction bases unmatched: 6. The CDR3 runs to 15 residues. Germline lookup yields CDR1 LGHDT and CDR2 YNNKEL (reference sequence). This CDR3 reads CASRRGQGTYNEQFF. CDR3 DNA sequence: TGTGCCAGCAGGCGAGGACAGGGAACCTACAATGAGCAGTTCTTC.

This clonotype was recorded at least ten times. The chain is built from TRBV28 and TRBJ1-2; D may be TRBD1 (5 bases). The V end lost 6 bases, the J end lost 2 bases, and 10 bases lay between the germline ends. Germline loops: CDR1 MDHEN, CDR2 SYDVKM. This CDR3 is built from 13 residues. CDR3 loop: CASRSGGNYGYTF. The CDR3 DNA follows: TGTGCCAGCAGATCTGGGGGGAACTATGGCTACACCTTC.

This clonotype was seen at least ten times. The chain is built from TRBV6-1 and TRBJ1-3; D unclear. CDR1 is MNHNS, CDR2 SASEGT, per germline. The V end lost 5 bases, the J end lost 0 bases, and 8 bases lay between the germline ends. This CDR3 region has 14 residues. CDR3 sequence reads: CASSFDNSGNTIYF. For the CDR3, the DNA is TGTGCCAGCAGTTTCGACAACTCTGGAAACACCATATATTTT.